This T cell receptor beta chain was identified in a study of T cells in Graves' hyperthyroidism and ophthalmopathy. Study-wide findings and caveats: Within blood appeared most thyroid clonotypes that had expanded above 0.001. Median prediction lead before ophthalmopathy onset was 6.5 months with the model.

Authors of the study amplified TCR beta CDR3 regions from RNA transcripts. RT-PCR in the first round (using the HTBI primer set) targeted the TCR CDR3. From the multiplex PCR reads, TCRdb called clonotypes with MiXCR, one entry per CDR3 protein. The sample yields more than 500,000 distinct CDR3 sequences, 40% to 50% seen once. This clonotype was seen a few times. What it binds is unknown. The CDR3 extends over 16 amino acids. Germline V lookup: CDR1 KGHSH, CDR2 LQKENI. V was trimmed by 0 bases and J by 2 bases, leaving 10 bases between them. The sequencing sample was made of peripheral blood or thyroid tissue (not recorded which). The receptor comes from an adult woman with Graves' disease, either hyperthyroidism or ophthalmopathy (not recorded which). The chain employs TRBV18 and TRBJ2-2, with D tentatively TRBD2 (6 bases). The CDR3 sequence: CASSPPQGLNTGELFF. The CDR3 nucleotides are TGTGCCAGCTCACCACCGCAGGGACTTAACACCGGGGAGCTGTTTTTT.